The present TCR beta chain was sequenced within a study of blood T cell repertoires in COVID-19. Overall study context: COVID-19 samples collected from the United States, Italy and Spain covered acute and convalescent phases. T cells, B-cell-depleted T cells, or PBMCs supplied cDNA or gDNA.

The J segment lost 4 bases and the V segment lost 4 bases, leaving 11 bases of the junction unmatched. The CDR3 extends over 16 amino acids. Germline CDR1 is LGHDT and CDR2 is YNNKEL (reference sequence). Profiling relied on immunoSEQ multiplex PCR, and the TCRdb table lists in-frame clones only, not all of them. In the table there are some 450,000 clones, around 90% of which are singletons. One Seattle source followed patients from active infection through their disease course. Sequences were obtained from peripheral blood. The receptor was isolated from a man aged 18 to 29 with COVID-19, enrolled during active disease. V usage is TRBV3-1 (or the pseudogene TRBV3-2) and J usage is TRBJ1-1, with 8 bases fitting TRBD1. CDR3 DNA sequence: TGTGCCAGCAGCCGGCTCCCAGGGGGCTCGGTCACTGAAGCTTTCTTT. It encodes CASSRLPGGSVTEAFF.